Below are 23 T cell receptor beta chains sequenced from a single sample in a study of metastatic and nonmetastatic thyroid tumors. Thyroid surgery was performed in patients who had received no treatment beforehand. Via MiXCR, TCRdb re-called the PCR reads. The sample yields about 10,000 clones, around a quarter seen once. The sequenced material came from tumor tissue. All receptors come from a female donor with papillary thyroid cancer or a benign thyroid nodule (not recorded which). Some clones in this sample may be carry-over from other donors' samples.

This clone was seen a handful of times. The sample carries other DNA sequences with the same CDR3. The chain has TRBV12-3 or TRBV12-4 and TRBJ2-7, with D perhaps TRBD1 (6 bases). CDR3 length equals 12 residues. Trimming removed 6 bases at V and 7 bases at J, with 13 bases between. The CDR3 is CASSITGFEQYF. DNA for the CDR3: TGTGCCAGCAGCATTACAGGGTTTGAGCAGTACTTC.

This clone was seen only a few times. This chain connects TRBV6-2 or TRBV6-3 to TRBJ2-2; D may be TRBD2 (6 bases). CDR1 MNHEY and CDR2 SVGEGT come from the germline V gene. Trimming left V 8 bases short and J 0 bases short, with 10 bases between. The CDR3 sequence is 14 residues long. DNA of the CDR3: TGTGCCAGCTGGCGGGATTCGAACACCGGGGAGCTGTTTTTT. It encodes CASWRDSNTGELFF.

This CDR3 is CASSLQGSNQPQHF. The CDR3 DNA is TGTGCCAGCAGTTTGCAGGGTAGCAATCAGCCCCAGCATTTT. The J gene is TRBJ1-5, the V gene TRBV6-5; possible D gene TRBD1, 5 bases. CDR1 is MNHEY and CDR2 is SVGAGI in the germline V gene. The CDR3 runs 14 residues. V was clipped by 4 bases and J by 0 bases, with 7 bases between them.

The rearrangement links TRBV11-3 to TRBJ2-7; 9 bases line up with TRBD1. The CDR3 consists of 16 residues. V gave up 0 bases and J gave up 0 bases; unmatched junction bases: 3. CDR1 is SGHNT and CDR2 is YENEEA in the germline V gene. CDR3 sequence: CASSLEGQGSSYEQYF. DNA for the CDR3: TGTGCCAGCAGCTTAGAAGGACAGGGGAGCTCCTACGAGCAGTACTTC.

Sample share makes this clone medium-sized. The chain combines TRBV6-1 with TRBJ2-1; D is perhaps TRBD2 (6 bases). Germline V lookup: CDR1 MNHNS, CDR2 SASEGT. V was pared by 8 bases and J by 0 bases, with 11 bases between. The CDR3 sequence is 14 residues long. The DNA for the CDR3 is TGTGCCAGCCGTGGAGGGGACTCCTACAATGAGCAGTTCTTC. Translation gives CASRGGDSYNEQFF.

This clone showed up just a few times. CDR3 residues: CASSLRLAGVSEQYF. The DNA of the CDR3 is TGTGCCAGCAGTTTAAGATTAGCGGGAGTTAGCGAGCAGTACTTC. The chain recombines TRBV27 with TRBJ2-7; 9 nucleotides align to TRBD2. CDR1 is MNHEY and CDR2 is SMNVEV in the germline V gene (reference sequence). The junction had 8 bases not matched to a gene; V was cut back by 2 bases and J by 6 bases. This CDR3 is 15 amino acids long.

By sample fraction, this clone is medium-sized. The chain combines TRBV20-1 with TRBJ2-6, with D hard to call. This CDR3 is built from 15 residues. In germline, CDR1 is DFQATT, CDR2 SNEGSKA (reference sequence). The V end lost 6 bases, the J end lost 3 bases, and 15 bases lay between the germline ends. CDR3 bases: TGCAGTGCCGATTACACAAGAGGTGGGGCCAACGTCCTGACTTTC. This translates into CSADYTRGGANVLTF.

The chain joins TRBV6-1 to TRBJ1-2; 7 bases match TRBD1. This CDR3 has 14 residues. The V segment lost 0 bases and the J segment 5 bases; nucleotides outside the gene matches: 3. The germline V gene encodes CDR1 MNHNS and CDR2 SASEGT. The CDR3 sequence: CASSEADRLYGYTF. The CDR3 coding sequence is TGTGCCAGCAGTGAAGCGGACAGGCTATATGGCTACACCTTC.

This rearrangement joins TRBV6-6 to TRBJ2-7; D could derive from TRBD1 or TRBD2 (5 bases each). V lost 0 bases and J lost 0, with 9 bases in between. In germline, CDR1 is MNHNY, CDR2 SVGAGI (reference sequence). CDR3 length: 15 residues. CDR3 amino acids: CASSYSGTGSYEQYF. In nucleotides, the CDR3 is TGTGCCAGCAGTTACTCCGGGACGGGCTCCTACGAGCAGTACTTC.

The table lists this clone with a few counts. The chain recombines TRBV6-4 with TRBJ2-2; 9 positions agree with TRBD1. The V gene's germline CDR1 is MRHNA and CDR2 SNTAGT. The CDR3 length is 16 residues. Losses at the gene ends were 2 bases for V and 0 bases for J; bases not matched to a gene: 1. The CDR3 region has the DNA TGTGCCAGCAGTGACGGGACAGGGACGAACACCGGGGAGCTGTTTTTT. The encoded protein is CASSDGTGTNTGELFF.

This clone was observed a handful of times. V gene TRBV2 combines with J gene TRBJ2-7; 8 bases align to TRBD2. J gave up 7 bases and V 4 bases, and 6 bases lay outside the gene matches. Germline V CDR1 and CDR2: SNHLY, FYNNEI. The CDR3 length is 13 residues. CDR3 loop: CASSVEREGEQYF. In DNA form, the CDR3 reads TGTGCCAGCAGTGTTGAACGGGAGGGAGAGCAGTACTTC.

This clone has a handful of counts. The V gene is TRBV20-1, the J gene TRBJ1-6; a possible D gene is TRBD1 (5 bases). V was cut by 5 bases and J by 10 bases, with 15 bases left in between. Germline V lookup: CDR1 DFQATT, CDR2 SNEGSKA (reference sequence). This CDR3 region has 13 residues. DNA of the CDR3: TGCAGTGCTTCCCAACAGGAATCCTCACCCCTCCACTTT. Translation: CSASQQESSPLHF.

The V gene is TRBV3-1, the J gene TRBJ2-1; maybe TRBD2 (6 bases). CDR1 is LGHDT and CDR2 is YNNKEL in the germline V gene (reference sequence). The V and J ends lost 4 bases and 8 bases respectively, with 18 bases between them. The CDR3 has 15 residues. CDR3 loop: CASSLTSRLLHEQFF. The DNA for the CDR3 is TGTGCCAGCAGCCTTACTAGCAGGCTGTTGCATGAGCAGTTCTTC.

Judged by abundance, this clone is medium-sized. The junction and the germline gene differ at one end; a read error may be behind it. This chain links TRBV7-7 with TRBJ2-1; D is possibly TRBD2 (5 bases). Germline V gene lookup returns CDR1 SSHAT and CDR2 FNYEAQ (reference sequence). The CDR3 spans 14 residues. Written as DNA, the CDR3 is TGTGCTAGCAGCTTAGGTAGCGCGAACAATGAGCAGTTCTTC. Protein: CASSLGSANNEQFF.

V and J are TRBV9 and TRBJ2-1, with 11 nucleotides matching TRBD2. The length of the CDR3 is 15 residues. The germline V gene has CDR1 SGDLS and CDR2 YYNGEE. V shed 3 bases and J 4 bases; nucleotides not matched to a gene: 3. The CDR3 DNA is TGTGCCAGCAGCGCCCGACTAGCGGGGTACAATGAGCAGTTCTTC. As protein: CASSARLAGYNEQFF.

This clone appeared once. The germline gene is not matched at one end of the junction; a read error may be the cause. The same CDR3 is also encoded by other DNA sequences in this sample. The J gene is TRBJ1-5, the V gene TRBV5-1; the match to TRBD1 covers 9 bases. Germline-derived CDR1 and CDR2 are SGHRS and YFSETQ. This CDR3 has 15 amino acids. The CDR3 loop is CASSSGQGGNQPQHF. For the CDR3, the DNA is TGCGCCAGTAGCTCGGGACAGGGAGGGAATCAGCCCCAGCATTTT. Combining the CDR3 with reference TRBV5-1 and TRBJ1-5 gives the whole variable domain KAGVTQTPRYLIKTRGQQVTLSCSPISGHRSVSWYQQTPGQGLQFLFEYFSETQRNKGNFPGRFSGRQFSNSRSEMNVSTLELGDSALYLCASSSGQGGNQPQHFGDGTRLSIL.

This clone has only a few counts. The DNA for the CDR3 is TGTGCCAGCAGTCGACAAGACAGGGCGGGGAATTCACCCCTCCACTTT. This gives the protein CASSRQDRAGNSPLHF. The chain uses TRBV6-1 and TRBJ1-6, with TRBD1 identical over 7 bases. Per the germline V gene, CDR1 is MNHNS and CDR2 is SASEGT. This CDR3 region has 16 residues. After removal of 5 bases from V and 7 bases from J, the junction contained 11 bases not matched to a gene.

The chain's CDR3 is CASRDGSPNTGELFF. The CDR3 nucleotides are TGTGCCAGCAGGGACGGCTCCCCGAACACCGGGGAGCTGTTTTTT. J is TRBJ2-2 and V is TRBV6-1; D gene uncertain. Trimming took off 6 bases at V and 0 bases at J, with 11 bases between the two ends. CDR3 length: 15 residues. CDR1 and CDR2 from the germline V gene are MNHNS and SASEGT.

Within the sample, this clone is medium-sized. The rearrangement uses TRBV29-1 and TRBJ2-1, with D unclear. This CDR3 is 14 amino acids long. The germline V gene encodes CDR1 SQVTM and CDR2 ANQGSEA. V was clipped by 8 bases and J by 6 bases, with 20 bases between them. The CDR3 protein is CSTLGIGVFNEQFF. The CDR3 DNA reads TGCAGCACATTAGGTATTGGGGTTTTCAATGAGCAGTTCTTC.

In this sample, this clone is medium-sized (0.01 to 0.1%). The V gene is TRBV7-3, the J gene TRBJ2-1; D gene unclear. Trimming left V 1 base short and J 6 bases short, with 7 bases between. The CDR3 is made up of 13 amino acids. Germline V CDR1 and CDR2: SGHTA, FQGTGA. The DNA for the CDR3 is TGTGCCAGCAGCTTAAGTAGGTCCAATGAGCAGTTCTTC. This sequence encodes CASSLSRSNEQFF.

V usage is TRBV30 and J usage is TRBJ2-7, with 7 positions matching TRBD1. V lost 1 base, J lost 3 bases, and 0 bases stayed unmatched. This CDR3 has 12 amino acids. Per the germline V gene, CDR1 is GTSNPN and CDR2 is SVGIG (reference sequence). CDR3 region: CAWSGQGYEQYF. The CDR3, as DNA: TGTGCCTGGAGTGGACAGGGCTACGAGCAGTACTTC.

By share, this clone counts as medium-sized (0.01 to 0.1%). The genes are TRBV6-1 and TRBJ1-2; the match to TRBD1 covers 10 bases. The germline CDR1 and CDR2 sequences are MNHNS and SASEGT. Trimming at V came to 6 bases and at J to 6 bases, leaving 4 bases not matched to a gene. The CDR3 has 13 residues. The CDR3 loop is CASRRDRGNGYTF. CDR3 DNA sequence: TGTGCCAGCAGACGGGACAGGGGTAATGGCTACACCTTC.

The CDR3 loop reads CSAGPIRPHTDTQYF. As DNA, the CDR3 is TGCAGTGCTGGTCCGATTAGGCCCCACACAGATACGCAGTATTTT. The chain is built from TRBV20-1 and TRBJ2-3; D gene unclear. Trimming took 5 bases from V and 2 from J, leaving 17 bases between them. The CDR3 runs to 15 residues. Per germline, CDR1 DFQATT and CDR2 SNEGSKA (reference sequence).